Shown below are 32 T cell receptor beta chains from a single sample sequenced in a study of shared clonotypes between healthy human individuals. Generated by immunoSEQ multiplex PCR, the TCRdb table keeps only in-frame clones and is missing some. This sample yields about half a million clones, of which 70% to 85% are seen a single time; around 12% belongs to the top ten. The specimen was PBMCs. The receptors shown here come from a woman aged 40-49 years in good health. Some clones in this sample may be carry-over from other donors' samples.

V is TRBV7-3 and J is TRBJ2-2; 11 bases align to TRBD2. CDR3 length: 16 amino acids. Losses at the gene ends were 6 bases for V and 5 bases for J; bases not matched to a gene: 8. CDR1 SGHTA and CDR2 FQGTGA come from the germline V gene. CDR3 region: CASSTTSGISTGELFF. The CDR3 bases are TGTGCCAGCAGTACGACTAGCGGGATAAGTACCGGGGAGCTGTTTTTT.

The V call is TRBV4-2, the J call TRBJ2-3, with 8 bases fitting TRBD2. V gave up 1 base and J gave up 2 bases; unmatched junction bases: 8. CDR1 and CDR2 from the germline V gene are LGHNA and YNFKEQ. The CDR3 extends over 17 amino acids. CDR3 amino acids: CASSQGGSGSLTDTQYF. In nucleotides, the CDR3 is TGTGCCAGCAGCCAAGGGGGCAGCGGGAGCCTCACAGATACGCAGTATTTT.

The gene calls are TRBV4-1 and TRBJ1-2; tentative D call: TRBD1 (5 bases). V was cut by 2 bases and J by 2 bases, with 15 bases left in between. Germline values: CDR1 MGHRA, CDR2 YSYEKL. The CDR3 length is 16 residues. CDR3 DNA sequence: TGCGCCAGCAGCCAACTCTTACTGGGGGGGAACTATGGCTACACCTTC. Translation: CASSQLLLGGNYGYTF.

The chain combines TRBV29-1 with TRBJ2-5; TRBD2 is a possible D gene (6 bases). The CDR3 is 15 residues long. The germline V gene has CDR1 SQVTM and CDR2 ANQGSEA. V was clipped by 0 bases and J by 2 bases, with 13 bases between them. This CDR3 reads CSVEDGAGPQETQYF. CDR3 sequence (DNA): TGCAGCGTTGAAGATGGGGCGGGACCACAAGAGACCCAGTACTTC.

The rearrangement links TRBV7-9 to TRBJ1-2; D gene ambiguous. V lost 2 bases to trimming and J lost 4 bases, with 23 bases between them. This CDR3 comprises 18 residues. Germline V CDR1 and CDR2: SEHNR, FQNEAQ (reference sequence). The CDR3: CASSLFMNNDLPFYGYTF. As DNA, the CDR3 is TGTGCCAGCAGCTTATTTATGAACAACGATCTCCCTTTCTATGGCTACACCTTC.

This chain links TRBV6-6 with TRBJ2-3; D is unresolved. CDR1 and CDR2 (germline): MNHNY, SVGAGI (reference sequence). The CDR3 has 11 residues. Trimming left V 5 bases short and J 2 bases short, with 2 bases between. This chain's CDR3 is CASSDTDTQYF. The CDR3 DNA reads TGTGCCAGCAGTGACACAGATACGCAGTATTTT.

As for this clone: A clone one base away is much larger, so this may be a read error. Other DNA sequences of this sample code for an identical CDR3. The chain joins TRBV28 to TRBJ2-2; unclear D gene. There are 12 residues in the CDR3. Deletions cut 4 bases from V and 0 bases from J, with 0 bases between. Germline CDR1 and CDR2: MDHEN and SYDVKM. CDR3 region: CASSSNTGELFF. The CDR3 DNA is TGTGCCAGCAGTTCGAACACCGGGGAGCTGTTTTTT. The full variable domain, with the rest looked up from reference TRBV28 and TRBJ2-2, is DVKVTQSSRYLVKRTGEKVFLECVQDMDHENMFWYRQDPGLGLRLIYFSYDVKMKEKGDIPEGYSVSREKKERFSLILESASTNQTSMYLCASSSNTGELFFGEGSRLTVL.

This clone was seen a handful of times. This chain's CDR3 is CASSQRFWDIQYF. DNA of the CDR3: TGTGCCAGCAGTCAGAGGTTTTGGGACATTCAGTACTTC. The chain joins TRBV2 to TRBJ2-4; D is ambiguous. CDR1 is SNHLY and CDR2 is FYNNEI in the germline V gene. The V gene lost 5 bases and the J gene lost 8 bases, with 13 bases spanning the gap. This CDR3 has 13 amino acids.

The V gene is TRBV4-2, the J gene TRBJ2-3; possibly TRBD2 for D (6 bases). Per germline, CDR1 LGHNA and CDR2 YNFKEQ. The CDR3 has 16 residues. Trimming stripped 0 bases from V and 1 base from J, with 11 bases between. The CDR3 loop is CASSQDQRVGTDTQYF. The CDR3 region has the DNA TGTGCCAGCAGCCAAGACCAGCGGGTTGGCACAGATACGCAGTATTTT.

V and J are TRBV2 and TRBJ2-3; 7 nucleotides line up with TRBD2. Germline CDR1 is SNHLY and CDR2 is FYNNEI. The CDR3 consists of 15 residues. V shed 5 bases and J 2 bases; nucleotides not matched to a gene: 7. This CDR3 reads CASSNGAGNTDTQYF. The DNA of the CDR3 is TGTGCCAGCAGTAACGGAGCGGGGAACACAGATACGCAGTATTTT.

Turning to this clone: The same CDR3 arises from other DNA sequences in this sample as well. The V gene is TRBV30, the J gene TRBJ1-2, with 7 positions matching TRBD1. Germline lookup yields CDR1 GTSNPN and CDR2 SVGIG (reference sequence). V trimming: 8 bases; J trimming: 2 bases; junction bases outside the gene matches: 5. The length of the CDR3 is 12 residues. In DNA, the CDR3 is TGTGCCCGGGACAGTCGAAACTATGGCTACACCTTC. Its protein product is CARDSRNYGYTF.

This chain joins TRBV19 and TRBJ1-2; TRBD1 matches at 8 bases. The CDR3 runs 16 residues. Trimming cost V 4 bases and J 4 bases; bases outside gene matches: 11. Germline loops: CDR1 LNHDA, CDR2 SQIVND (reference sequence). The CDR3 nucleotides are TGTGCCAGTAGTACCAGACCGGGACAGGAGATCTATGGCTACACCTTC. Its translation: CASSTRPGQEIYGYTF.

V and J are TRBV6-6 and TRBJ2-2, with 12 bases that match TRBD2. CDR3 length equals 16 residues. CDR1 is MNHNY and CDR2 is SVGAGI in the germline V gene (reference sequence). Losses at the gene ends were 5 bases for V and 4 bases for J; bases not matched to a gene: 5. The CDR3 here is CASSRTSGISTGELFF. CDR3 DNA sequence: TGTGCCAGCAGTCGGACTAGCGGGATCTCCACCGGGGAGCTGTTTTTT.

The chain combines TRBV6-4 with TRBJ2-3, with D perhaps matching TRBD1 (5 bases). Germline loops: CDR1 MRHNA, CDR2 SNTAGT. The V and J ends lost 4 bases and 5 bases respectively, with 7 bases between them. The CDR3 is 12 residues long. This CDR3 is CASSAQGDTQYF. The CDR3 DNA reads TGTGCCAGCAGTGCCCAGGGAGATACGCAGTATTTT.

The V gene is TRBV19, the J gene TRBJ2-1, with 9 nucleotides matching TRBD1. Germline-derived CDR1 and CDR2 are LNHDA and SQIVND (reference sequence). V shed 7 bases and J 1 base; nucleotides not matched to a gene: 2. The CDR3 runs to 14 residues. The CDR3: CASTGQGSYNEQFF. CDR3 DNA: TGTGCCAGTACCGGACAGGGGTCCTACAATGAGCAGTTCTTC. The variable domain in full, with the rest retrieved from reference TRBV19 and TRBJ2-1, is DGGITQSPKYLFRKEGQNVTLSCEQNLNHDAMYWYRQDPGQGLRLIYYSQIVNDFQKGDIAEGYSVSREKKESFPLTVTSAQKNPTAFYLCASTGQGSYNEQFFGPGTRLTVL.

V gene TRBV7-9 combines with J gene TRBJ1-2; D is possibly TRBD1 (5 bases). Germline V gene data show CDR1 as SEHNR and CDR2 as FQNEAQ (reference sequence). CDR3 length: 12 residues. Trimming left V 7 bases short and J 4 bases short, with 10 bases between. CDR3 region: CASNKDSYGYTF. The CDR3 DNA reads TGTGCCAGCAACAAAGACAGCTATGGCTACACCTTC. The whole variable domain, filled in from reference TRBV7-9 and TRBJ1-2, reads DTGVSQNPRHKITKRGQNVTFRCDPISEHNRLYWYRQTLGQGPEFLTYFQNEAQLEKSRLLSDRFSAERPKGSFSTLEIQRTEQGDSAMYLCASNKDSYGYTFGSGTRLTVV.

V usage is TRBV18 and J usage is TRBJ2-1; tentatively, D is TRBD1 or TRBD2 (5 bases each). The germline V gene has CDR1 KGHSH and CDR2 LQKENI. V lost 3 bases, J lost 5 bases, and 5 bases lay in between. CDR3 size: 12 residues. The CDR3 sequence: CASSPGDNEQFF. DNA of the CDR3: TGTGCCAGCTCACCGGGGGACAATGAGCAGTTCTTC.

The chain carries TRBV28 and TRBJ2-7; 7 nucleotides line up with TRBD2. Germline V CDR1 and CDR2: MDHEN, SYDVKM. V was clipped by 4 bases and J by 2 bases; unmatched bases: 5. The length of the CDR3 is 14 residues. For the CDR3, the DNA is TGTGCCAGCAGTTCCGCGGGAGCGGCCTACGAGCAGTACTTC. It specifies CASSSAGAAYEQYF. Supplemented by reference TRBV28 and TRBJ2-7, the full variable domain reads DVKVTQSSRYLVKRTGEKVFLECVQDMDHENMFWYRQDPGLGLRLIYFSYDVKMKEKGDIPEGYSVSREKKERFSLILESASTNQTSMYLCASSSAGAAYEQYFGPGTRLTVT.

V is TRBV5-6 and J is TRBJ2-1, with TRBD1 as a possible D gene (6 bases). The germline gives CDR1 SGHDT, CDR2 YYEEEE. CDR3 length: 15 amino acids. V was shortened by 2 bases and J by 8 bases, with 17 bases between the two germline ends. DNA of the CDR3: TGTGCCAGCAGCTTTGGGGGCCTGGCGGGCGATGAGCAGTTCTTC. This gives the protein CASSFGGLAGDEQFF.

The genes are TRBV7-9 and TRBJ2-1, with TRBD2 matching 7 bases. CDR1 is SEHNR, CDR2 FQNEAQ, per germline (reference sequence). The CDR3 length is 14 residues. After removal of 5 bases from V and 4 bases from J, the junction contained 5 bases not matched to a gene. CDR3 sequence reads: CASSLGLRYNEQFF. As DNA, the CDR3 is TGTGCCAGCAGCCTGGGACTACGTTACAATGAGCAGTTCTTC.

V usage is TRBV19 and J usage is TRBJ2-1; TRBD1 agrees at 9 bases. J lost 1 base, V lost 4 bases, and 5 bases had no gene match. The length of the CDR3 is 16 residues. Germline CDR1 is LNHDA and CDR2 is SQIVND (reference sequence). CDR3 loop: CASSRDRELSYNEQFF. For the CDR3, the DNA is TGTGCCAGTAGTAGGGACAGGGAGTTGTCCTACAATGAGCAGTTCTTC. The whole variable domain, remainder taken from reference TRBV19 and TRBJ2-1, is DGGITQSPKYLFRKEGQNVTLSCEQNLNHDAMYWYRQDPGQGLRLIYYSQIVNDFQKGDIAEGYSVSREKKESFPLTVTSAQKNPTAFYLCASSRDRELSYNEQFFGPGTRLTVL.

This sequence joins TRBV29-1 and TRBJ2-7; the D gene is possibly TRBD2 (6 bases). The CDR3 consists of 13 residues. Germline V gene data show CDR1 as SQVTM and CDR2 as ANQGSEA. The V and J ends lost 5 bases and 5 bases respectively, with 16 bases between them. The CDR3 sequence is CSVPRGSGNEQYF. The CDR3 DNA follows: TGCAGCGTTCCTCGGGGTAGCGGCAACGAGCAGTACTTC.

Concerning this clone: A far larger clone differs by one base, so this is likely a read error. V is TRBV30 and J is TRBJ1-2; D gene unclear. Per the germline V gene, CDR1 is GTSNPN and CDR2 is SVGIG (reference sequence). The CDR3 runs 13 residues. In DNA form, the CDR3 reads TGTGCCTGGAGTCTTACCGCAACACTTGGCTGCACCTTC. Its protein product is CAWSLTATLGCTF.

The gene calls are TRBV4-2 and TRBJ2-7; no firm D call. V was shortened by 0 bases and J by 0 bases, with 12 bases between the two germline ends. This CDR3 is built from 16 residues. From germline, CDR1 is LGHNA and CDR2 YNFKEQ. The CDR3 protein is CASSQDLGRPSYEQYF. The CDR3 DNA sequence: TGTGCCAGCAGCCAAGATCTTGGCAGGCCCTCCTACGAGCAGTACTTC.

In this sample, this clone turned up once. Other DNA sequences in this sample translate to the same CDR3. The V gene is TRBV29-1, the J gene TRBJ1-2; D gene uncertain. The germline CDR1 and CDR2 sequences are SQVTM and ANQGSEA. The length of the CDR3 is 10 residues. V was cut by 0 bases and J by 8 bases, with 4 bases left in between. CDR3 sequence: CSVEEGGYTF. For the CDR3, the DNA is TGCAGCGTTGAAGAGGGGGGCTACACCTTC.

This clone was picked up a small number of times. V gene TRBV27 combines with J gene TRBJ2-1, with D hard to call. Trimming stripped 7 bases from V and 0 bases from J, with 25 bases between. The CDR3 sequence is 19 residues long. The germline V gene has CDR1 MNHEY and CDR2 SMNVEV (reference sequence). For the CDR3, the DNA is TGTGCCAGCATCCACTCCTCGCCCGCCCTTGACACCTCCTACAATGAGCAGTTCTTC. Its protein product is CASIHSSPALDTSYNEQFF.

The CDR3 coding sequence is TGTGCCAGCAGCTTGGAGGGGGGACACCCGAACACCGGGGAGCTGTTTTTT. Protein sequence: CASSLEGGHPNTGELFF. The rearrangement uses TRBV5-8 and TRBJ2-2, with D perhaps being TRBD1 or TRBD2 (6 bases each). From germline, CDR1 is SGHTS and CDR2 YDEGEE. This CDR3 region has 17 residues. Trimming removed 0 bases from V and 0 bases from J, with 12 bases in between.

The chain carries TRBV18 and TRBJ1-2; maybe TRBD1 (6 bases). V lost 3 bases and J lost 3, with 11 bases in between. The V gene's germline CDR1 is KGHSH and CDR2 LQKENI. The CDR3 sequence is 14 residues long. The CDR3 protein is CASSPSGADYGYTF. As DNA, the CDR3 is TGTGCCAGCTCACCCTCAGGGGCGGACTATGGCTACACCTTC.

This clone appeared a single time. The V gene is TRBV2, the J gene TRBJ2-1, with 9 positions matching TRBD2. The ends lost 6 bases at V and 9 bases at J; junction bases unmatched: 15. Germline V lookup: CDR1 SNHLY, CDR2 FYNNEI. The CDR3 contains 16 residues. The CDR3: CASRYGASGNTGEQFF. The CDR3 region has the DNA TGTGCCAGCAGGTACGGGGCTAGCGGGAATACGGGTGAGCAGTTCTTC.

This clone was seen a handful of times. The chain links TRBV27 to TRBJ1-3; D gene uncertain. Trimming cost V 7 bases and J 0 bases, with 10 bases left between them. The CDR3 is 14 residues long. Germline-derived CDR1 and CDR2 are MNHEY and SMNVEV (reference sequence). CDR3 DNA sequence: TGTGCCAGCAAGATCGCGGGCTCTGGAAACACCATATATTTT. This translates into CASKIAGSGNTIYF.

The chain couples TRBV5-4 to TRBJ2-3, with TRBD1 matching 7 bases. The junction had 10 bases not matched to a gene; V was cut back by 6 bases and J by 0 bases. This CDR3 is 16 amino acids long. Per the germline V gene, CDR1 is SGHNT and CDR2 is YYREEE (reference sequence). This CDR3 reads CASTKDRTTSTDTQYF. The DNA for the CDR3 is TGTGCCAGCACCAAGGACAGGACAACTAGCACAGATACGCAGTATTTT.

The chain links TRBV7-9 to TRBJ2-1, with D perhaps matching TRBD2 (6 bases). Trimming pared 3 bases from V and 8 bases from J, leaving 20 bases between. This CDR3 is 16 amino acids long. The germline gives CDR1 SEHNR, CDR2 FQNEAQ (reference sequence). CDR3 sequence (DNA): TGTGCCAGCAGCTTCTTTGGGGGAGGAGATCCCTATGAGCAGTTCTTC. As protein: CASSFFGGGDPYEQFF.